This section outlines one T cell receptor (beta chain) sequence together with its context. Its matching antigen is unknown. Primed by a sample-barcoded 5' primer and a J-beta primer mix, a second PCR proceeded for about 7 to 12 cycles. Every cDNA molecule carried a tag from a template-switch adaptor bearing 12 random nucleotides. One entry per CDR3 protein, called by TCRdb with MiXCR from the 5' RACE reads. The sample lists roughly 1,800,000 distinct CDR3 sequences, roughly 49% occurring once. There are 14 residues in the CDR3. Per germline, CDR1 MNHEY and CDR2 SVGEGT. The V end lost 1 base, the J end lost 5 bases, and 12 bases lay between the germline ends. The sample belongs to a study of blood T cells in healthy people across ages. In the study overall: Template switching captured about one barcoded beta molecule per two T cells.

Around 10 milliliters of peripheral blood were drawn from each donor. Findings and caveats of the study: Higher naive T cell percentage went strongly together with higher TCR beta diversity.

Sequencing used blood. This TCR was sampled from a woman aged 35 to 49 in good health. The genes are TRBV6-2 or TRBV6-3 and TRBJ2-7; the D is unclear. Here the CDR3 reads CASSYWSRNHEQYF. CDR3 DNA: TGTGCCAGCAGTTACTGGTCCCGAAACCACGAGCAGTACTTC.